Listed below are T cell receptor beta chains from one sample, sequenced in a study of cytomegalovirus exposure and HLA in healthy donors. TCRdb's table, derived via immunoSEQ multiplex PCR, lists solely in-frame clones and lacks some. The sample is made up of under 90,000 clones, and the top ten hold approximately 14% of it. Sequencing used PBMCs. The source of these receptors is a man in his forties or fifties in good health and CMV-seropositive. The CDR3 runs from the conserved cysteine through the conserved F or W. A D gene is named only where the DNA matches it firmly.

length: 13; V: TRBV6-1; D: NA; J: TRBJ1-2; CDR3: CASTVTGNYGYTF; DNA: TGTGCCAGCACCGTTACAGGGAACTATGGCTACACCTTC
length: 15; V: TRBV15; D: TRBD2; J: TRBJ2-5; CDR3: CATSRDAGGPETQYF; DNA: TGTGCCACCAGCAGAGATGCGGGGGGGCCAGAGACCCAGTACTTC
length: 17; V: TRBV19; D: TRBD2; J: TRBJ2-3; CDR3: CASSNGLAGVGTDTQYF; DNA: TGTGCCAGTAGTAATGGACTAGCGGGAGTCGGAACAGATACGCAGTATTTT
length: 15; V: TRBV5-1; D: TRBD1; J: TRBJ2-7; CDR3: CASSYSGTGLDEQYF; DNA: TGCGCCAGCAGCTACTCCGGGACAGGGTTAGACGAGCAGTACTTC
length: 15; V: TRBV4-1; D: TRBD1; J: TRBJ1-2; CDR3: CAASSTGRSNYGYTF; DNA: TGCGCGGCGTCCTCGACAGGGAGATCTAACTATGGCTACACCTTC
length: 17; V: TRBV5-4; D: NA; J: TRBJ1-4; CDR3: CASSTRMGGLGHEKLFF; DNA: TGTGCCAGCAGTACTCGGATGGGGGGGTTGGGCCATGAAAAACTGTTTTTT
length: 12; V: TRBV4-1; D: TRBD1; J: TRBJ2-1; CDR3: CASRDRYNEQFF; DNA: TGCGCCAGCCGGGACAGATACAATGAGCAGTTCTTC
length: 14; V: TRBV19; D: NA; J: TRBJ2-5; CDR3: CAPRRQALEETQYF; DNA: TGTGCCCCCAGGAGGCAGGCTCTTGAGGAGACCCAGTACTTC
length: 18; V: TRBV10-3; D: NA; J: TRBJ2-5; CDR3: CAISESMMPYQEEVTQYF; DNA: TGTGCCATCAGTGAGTCTATGATGCCCTACCAGGAGGAAGTGACCCAGTACTTC
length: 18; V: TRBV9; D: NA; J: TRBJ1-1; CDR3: CASSEGDGRGAVNTEAFF; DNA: TGTGCCAGCAGCGAAGGGGACGGGAGGGGCGCGGTGAACACTGAAGCTTTCTTT
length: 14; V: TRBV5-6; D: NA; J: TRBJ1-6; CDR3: CASSDRRYNSPLHF; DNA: TGTGCCAGCTCAGACAGGAGGTATAATTCACCCCTCCACTTT
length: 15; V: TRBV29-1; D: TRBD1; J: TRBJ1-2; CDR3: CSVWDRGDSNYGYTF; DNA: TGCAGCGTTTGGGACAGGGGGGACTCTAACTATGGCTACACCTTC
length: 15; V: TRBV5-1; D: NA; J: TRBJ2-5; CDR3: CASSHGTSSAETQYF; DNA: TGCGCCAGCAGCCACGGGACTTCTTCGGCGGAGACCCAGTACTTC
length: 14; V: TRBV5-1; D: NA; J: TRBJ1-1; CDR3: CASSLSRGETEAFF; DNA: TGCGCCAGCAGCTTGTCCAGGGGCGAAACTGAAGCTTTCTTT
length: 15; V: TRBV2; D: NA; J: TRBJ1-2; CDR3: CASSVEGRFSYGYTF; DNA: TGTGCCAGCAGTGTGGAGGGGAGGTTTAGCTATGGCTACACCTTC
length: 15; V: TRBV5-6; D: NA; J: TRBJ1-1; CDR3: CASSTLWRGRTEAFF; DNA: TGTGCCAGCAGCACTCTTTGGAGGGGCAGAACTGAAGCTTTCTTT
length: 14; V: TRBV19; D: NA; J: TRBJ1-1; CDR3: CASSRRGGDTEAFF; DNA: TGTGCCAGTAGCCGGAGGGGGGGAGACACTGAAGCTTTCTTT
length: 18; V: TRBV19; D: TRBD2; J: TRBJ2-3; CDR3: CAASKLEGLAVSTDTQYF; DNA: TGTGCTGCCAGCAAGTTGGAGGGTCTAGCGGTTAGCACAGATACGCAGTATTTT
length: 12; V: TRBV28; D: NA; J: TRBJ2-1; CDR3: CASSSPRMERFF; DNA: TGTGCCAGCAGTTCCCCTCGTATGGAGAGGTTCTTC
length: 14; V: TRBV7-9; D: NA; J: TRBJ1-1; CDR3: CASSLDSLGTEAFF; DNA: TGTGCCAGCAGCCTCGACAGCCTCGGCACTGAAGCTTTCTTT
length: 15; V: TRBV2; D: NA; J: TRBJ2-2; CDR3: CASRVQGGNTGELFF; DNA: TGTGCCAGCAGAGTCCAGGGAGGCAACACCGGGGAGCTGTTTTTT
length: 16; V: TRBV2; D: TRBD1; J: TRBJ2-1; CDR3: CASSPTGSSSYNEQFF; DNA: TGTGCCAGCAGTCCGACAGGGTCAAGCTCCTACAATGAGCAGTTCTTC
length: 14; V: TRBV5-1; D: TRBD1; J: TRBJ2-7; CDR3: CASRPGTGSLEQYF; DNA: TGCGCCAGCCGACCCGGGACAGGGTCACTCGAGCAGTACTTC
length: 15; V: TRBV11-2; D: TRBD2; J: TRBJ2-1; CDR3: CASWGGEPPYNEQFF; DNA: TGTGCCAGCTGGGGGGGGGAGCCGCCCTACAATGAGCAGTTCTTC
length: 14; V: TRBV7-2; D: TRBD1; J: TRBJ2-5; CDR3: CASSLATGGETQYF; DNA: TGTGCCAGCAGCTTAGCTACAGGGGGGGAGACCCAGTACTTC
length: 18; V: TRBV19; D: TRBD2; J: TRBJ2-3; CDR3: CATSKLEGLAVSTDTQYF; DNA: TGTGCAACCAGCAAGTTGGAGGGTCTAGCGGTTAGCACAGATACGCAGTATTTT
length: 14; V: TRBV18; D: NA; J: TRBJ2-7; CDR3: CASSPRGGVDEQYF; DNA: TGTGCCAGCTCACCACGAGGGGGAGTTGACGAGCAGTACTTC
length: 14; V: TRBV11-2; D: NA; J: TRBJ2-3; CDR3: CASTPEGYTDTQYF; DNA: TGTGCCAGCACCCCCGAGGGATACACAGATACGCAGTATTTT
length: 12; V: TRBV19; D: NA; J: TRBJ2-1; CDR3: CASSIGGNEQFF; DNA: TGTGCCAGTAGTATTGGAGGCAATGAGCAGTTCTTC
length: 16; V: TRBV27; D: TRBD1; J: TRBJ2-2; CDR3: CASSAKGQGAAGELFF; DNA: TGTGCCAGCAGTGCGAAAGGACAGGGGGCGGCCGGGGAGCTGTTTTTT
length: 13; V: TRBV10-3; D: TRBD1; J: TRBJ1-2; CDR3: CAITPQGDYGYTF; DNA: TGTGCCATCACCCCACAGGGGGACTATGGCTACACCTTC
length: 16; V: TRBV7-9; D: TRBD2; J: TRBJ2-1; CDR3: CASSSTLAGGPNEQFF; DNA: TGTGCCAGCAGCTCCACACTAGCGGGGGGGCCCAATGAGCAGTTCTTC
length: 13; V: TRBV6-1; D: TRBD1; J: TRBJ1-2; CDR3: CASRRQGIDGYTF; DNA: TGTGCCAGCAGAAGACAGGGGATTGATGGCTACACCTTC
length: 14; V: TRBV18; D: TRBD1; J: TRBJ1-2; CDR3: CASSPQRTGDGYTF; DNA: TGTGCCAGCTCACCACAGCGGACAGGGGATGGCTACACCTTC
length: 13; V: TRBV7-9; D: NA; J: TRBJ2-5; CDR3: CASSRGGQETQYF; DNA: TGTGCCAGCAGTAGAGGGGGCCAAGAGACCCAGTACTTC
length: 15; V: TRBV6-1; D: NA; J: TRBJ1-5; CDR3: CASSEWRDSNQPQHF; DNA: TGTGCCAGCAGTGAATGGCGGGATAGCAATCAGCCCCAGCATTTT
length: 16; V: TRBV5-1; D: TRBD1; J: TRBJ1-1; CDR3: CASQNPRTGLNTEAFF; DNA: TGCGCCAGCCAGAACCCGAGGACAGGACTCAACACTGAAGCTTTCTTT
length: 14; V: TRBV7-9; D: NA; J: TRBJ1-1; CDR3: CASYNTGMSTEAFF; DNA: TGTGCCAGCTACAATACAGGGATGAGCACTGAAGCTTTCTTT
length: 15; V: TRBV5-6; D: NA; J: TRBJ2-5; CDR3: CASSLGSRRGETQYF; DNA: TGTGCCAGCAGCTTGGGGTCCCGGCGGGGAGAGACCCAGTACTTC
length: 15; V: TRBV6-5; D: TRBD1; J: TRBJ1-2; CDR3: CASSPNPRGAYGYTF; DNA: TGTGCCAGCAGTCCTAACCCCAGGGGGGCCTATGGCTACACCTTC
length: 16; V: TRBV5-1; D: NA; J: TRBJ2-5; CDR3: CASSLTVARGAETQYF; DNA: TGCGCCAGCAGCCTGACAGTAGCTCGGGGGGCAGAGACCCAGTACTTC
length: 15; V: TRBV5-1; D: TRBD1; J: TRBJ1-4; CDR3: CASSLTGTGGEKLFF; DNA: TGCGCCAGCAGCCTAACGGGGACAGGAGGGGAAAAACTGTTTTTT
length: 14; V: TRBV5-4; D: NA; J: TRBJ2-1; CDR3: CASSRTPSSNEQFF; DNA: TGTGCCAGCAGCCGGACTCCGTCAAGCAATGAGCAGTTCTTC
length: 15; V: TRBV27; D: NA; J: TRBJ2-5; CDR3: CASSFLGTEKETQYF; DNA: TGTGCCAGCAGTTTCCTGGGCACCGAGAAAGAGACCCAGTACTTC
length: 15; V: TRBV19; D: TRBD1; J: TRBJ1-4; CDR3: CASSTGQGDNEKLFF; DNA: TGTGCCAGTAGTACGGGACAGGGCGATAATGAAAAACTGTTTTTT
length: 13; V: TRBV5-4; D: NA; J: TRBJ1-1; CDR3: CASSLAVNTEAFF; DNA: TGTGCCAGCAGCTTGGCGGTGAACACTGAAGCTTTCTTT